Detailed here is one T cell receptor (beta chain). Arm-PCR of CDR3 regions and iRepertoire HTBI primers were used to build TCR beta libraries. TCRdb reprocessed the multiplex PCR reads via MiXCR and lists one record per CDR3 protein. The sample holds roughly 560,000 distinct CDR3 sequences, about 16% seen once. Time point indicated: newly diagnosed GD, antithyroid drugs for less than 3 months. With RNA extracted from PBMCs as input, the TCR library was made. This record belongs to a study of regulatory T cells in long-lasting Graves disease. In the study overall: Graves' patients with a new diagnosis had received antithyroid drugs under 3 months.

Germline V gene lookup returns CDR1 SGHVS and CDR2 FNYEAQ. Trimming stripped 2 bases from V and 5 bases from J, with 10 bases between. This CDR3 spans 15 amino acids. This sample also appeared in a second study, on T cells in Graves' hyperthyroidism and ophthalmopathy. That study adds: Stable hyperthyroidism and ophthalmopathy were separated using 13 V-J signatures.

The material was peripheral blood mononuclear cells (PBMCs), obtained at new diagnosis, from a patient treated with antithyroid drugs. J is TRBJ1-6 and V is TRBV7-6, with a tentative D call TRBD1 (5 bases). The sequence was collected from a woman in her forties or fifties with Graves disease. CDR3 loop: CASSLRGVNNSPLHF. The CDR3 DNA reads TGTGCCAGCAGCTTAAGAGGGGTGAATAATTCACCCCTCCACTTT.